The 24 T cell receptor beta chains listed next were all sequenced from one sample in a study of blood T cell repertoires in COVID-19 (TCRdb year 2020). Libraries were prepared through the immunoSEQ multiplex PCR assay. TCRdb took this table from immuneACCESS and kept in-frame rearrangements with V and J called. Such tables lack part of the clones; where checked against another copy, unresolved V genes explain under half of the gap, and the rest is unexplained. This sample holds roughly 280,000 clones; around 89% were observed only once. About 3% of the sample rests with the top ten. Source material: PBMCs or T cells enriched from blood (not recorded which). Receptors were obtained from a woman aged 45-59 years who had recovered from COVID-19.

V and J are TRBV10-3 and TRBJ2-7, with D perhaps TRBD1 (6 bases). The CDR3 contains 15 residues. The V and J ends lost 4 bases and 4 bases respectively, with 17 bases between them. The V gene's germline CDR1 is ENHRY and CDR2 SYGVKD. The CDR3 coding sequence is TGTGCCATCAGTGCCACCCAGGGGTATGAGTACGAGCAGTACTTC. The encoded protein is CAISATQGYEYEQYF.

V is TRBV11-2 and J is TRBJ2-3; 14 nucleotides align to TRBD2. The germline V gene has CDR1 SGHAT and CDR2 FQNNGV. The CDR3 contains 16 residues. The junction had 7 bases not matched to a gene; V was cut back by 5 bases and J by 6 bases. The CDR3 DNA reads as TGTGCCAGCAGCCGAGGACTAGCGGGAGGATTTGATACGCAGTATTTT. Translating gives CASSRGLAGGFDTQYF.

V gene TRBV6-5 combines with J gene TRBJ1-6, with a possible D match to TRBD1 (5 bases). From germline, CDR1 is MNHEY and CDR2 SVGAGI. Deletions cut 6 bases from V and 7 bases from J, with 10 bases between. This CDR3 has 13 residues. The chain's CDR3 is CASSRERNSPLHF. Written as DNA, the CDR3 is TGTGCCAGCAGCAGGGAACGGAATTCACCCCTCCACTTT.

The chain combines TRBV14 with TRBJ1-1; the match to TRBD1 covers 10 bases. Unmatched junction bases numbered 8, after V lost 4 bases and J lost 0 bases. This CDR3 comprises 17 residues. The V gene's germline CDR1 is SGHDN and CDR2 FVKESK. The CDR3: CASSLWTGGSMNTEAFF. The CDR3 nucleotides are TGTGCCAGCAGCCTCTGGACAGGGGGATCAATGAACACTGAAGCTTTCTTT.

This chain uses TRBV10-3 with TRBJ1-5, with 7 bases aligning to TRBD1. This CDR3 is 16 amino acids long. Germline V gives CDR1 ENHRY, CDR2 SYGVKD. Trimming took 1 base from V and 2 from J; bases not matched to a gene: 5. CDR3 region: CAISEYTGDGNQPQHF. CDR3 in DNA: TGTGCCATCAGTGAGTACACAGGGGATGGCAATCAGCCCCAGCATTTT.

The chain carries TRBV28 and TRBJ2-1; TRBD2 is a possible D gene (6 bases). Between the trimmed V and J ends, which lost 6 bases and 0 bases, there was a span of 15 bases. The germline V gene has CDR1 MDHEN and CDR2 SYDVKM. The CDR3 consists of 16 residues. The CDR3 DNA sequence: TGTGCCAGCAGGTTCGGGGGAGGCGGCTCCTACAATGAGCAGTTCTTC. This encodes CASRFGGGGSYNEQFF.

The genes are TRBV11-2 and TRBJ1-1; TRBD1 agrees at 8 bases. V trimming: 5 bases; J trimming: 1 base; junction bases outside the gene matches: 3. Germline CDR1 SGHAT, CDR2 FQNNGV. There are 14 residues in the CDR3. CDR3 loop: CASSAGQGNTEAFF. The CDR3 nucleotides read TGTGCCAGCAGCGCCGGACAGGGGAACACTGAAGCTTTCTTT.

This rearrangement joins TRBV10-3 to TRBJ2-3, with 7 bases that match TRBD2. J was trimmed by 2 bases and V by 4 bases; bases with no gene match: 6. Germline lookup yields CDR1 ENHRY and CDR2 SYGVKD. The CDR3 loop spans 15 amino acids. The CDR3 region has the DNA TGTGCCATCAGTGCTACTAGCGCCATCACAGATACGCAGTATTTT. Translating gives CAISATSAITDTQYF.

This clone appeared once. J is TRBJ2-7 and V is TRBV30; 7 nucleotides agree with TRBD2. Germline CDR1 GTSNPN, CDR2 SVGIG (reference sequence). The CDR3 contains 14 residues. V dropped 0 bases and J dropped 4; count of bases not matched to a gene: 6. CDR3 bases: TGTGCCTGGAGTGTAAATGGCGGGAGTTACGAGCAGTACTTC. This sequence encodes CAWSVNGGSYEQYF.

The CDR3 is CASNPGLAGGNEQFF. CDR3 DNA sequence: TGTGCCAGCAACCCCGGACTAGCGGGAGGGAATGAGCAGTTCTTC. The J gene is TRBJ2-1, the V gene TRBV28; 15 bases map to TRBD2. V gave up 7 bases and J gave up 7 bases; unmatched junction bases: 5. The CDR3 sequence is 15 residues long. Germline CDR1 is MDHEN and CDR2 is SYDVKM.

This chain links TRBV6-6 with TRBJ1-5; the match to TRBD1 covers 10 bases. The CDR3 is 15 amino acids. V lost 6 bases and J lost 6; bases outside the gene matches: 8. The V gene's germline CDR1 is MNHNY and CDR2 SVGAGI (reference sequence). The CDR3 region has the DNA TGTGCCAGCAGACCCGGGACAGGGGAGGGTCAGCCCCAGCATTTT. Translating it yields CASRPGTGEGQPQHF.

The CDR3 is CASSQLAGVTYEQYF. The CDR3 DNA is TGTGCCAGCAGCCAACTAGCGGGAGTCACCTACGAGCAGTACTTC. The chain employs TRBV7-9 and TRBJ2-7, with 11 bases fitting TRBD2. The CDR3 runs to 15 residues. CDR1 SEHNR and CDR2 FQNEAQ come from the germline V gene (reference sequence). Trimming at V came to 5 bases and at J to 2 bases, leaving 5 bases not matched to a gene.

The chain employs TRBV27 and TRBJ2-3; 7 nucleotides agree with TRBD2. The CDR3 runs 16 residues. Germline V gives CDR1 MNHEY, CDR2 SMNVEV (reference sequence). V lost 3 bases, J lost 2 bases, and 8 bases stayed unmatched. CDR3 sequence reads: CASSFGLAVNTDTQYF. CDR3 coding DNA: TGTGCCAGCAGTTTTGGCCTAGCGGTGAACACAGATACGCAGTATTTT.

The chain recombines TRBV28 with TRBJ1-5; maybe TRBD1 (6 bases). From germline, CDR1 is MDHEN and CDR2 SYDVKM. CDR3 size: 15 residues. Trimming stripped 5 bases from V and 4 bases from J, with 15 bases between. The CDR3: CASSTQQGLNQPQHF. CDR3 DNA sequence: TGTGCCAGCAGTACTCAACAGGGTCTGAATCAGCCCCAGCATTTT.

A single count supports this clone. The chain carries TRBV5-4 and TRBJ2-3; possible D gene TRBD2, 5 bases. Germline lookup yields CDR1 SGHNT and CDR2 YYREEE (reference sequence). Trimming removed 4 bases at V and 1 base at J, with 19 bases between. The CDR3 covers 17 residues. CDR3 nucleotide sequence: TGTGCCAGCAGCATCGGACTGCAAGGCCTTGGCACAGATACGCAGTATTTT. This encodes CASSIGLQGLGTDTQYF.

The chain carries TRBV7-2 and TRBJ2-1; weak D call: TRBD2 (6 bases). In germline, CDR1 is SGHTA, CDR2 FQGNSA. The CDR3 covers 16 residues. Between the trimmed V and J ends, which lost 1 base and 0 bases, there was a span of 10 bases. The CDR3, as DNA: TGTGCCAGCAGCTTAGTAGGCGGGACCTCCTACAATGAGCAGTTCTTC. It yields the protein CASSLVGGTSYNEQFF.

This clone was counted once. The chain recombines TRBV5-1 with TRBJ2-7; 8 bases agree with TRBD2. The V segment lost 2 bases and the J segment 3 bases; nucleotides outside the gene matches: 4. CDR1 and CDR2 from the germline V gene are SGHRS and YFSETQ. The CDR3 totals 14 residues. CDR3 sequence reads: CASSLAGVDYEQYF. Here the CDR3 DNA reads TGCGCCAGCAGCTTAGCGGGAGTAGACTACGAGCAGTACTTC.

The chain has TRBV29-1 and TRBJ1-1; 7 bases agree with TRBD1. Germline V lookup: CDR1 SQVTM, CDR2 ANQGSEA. This CDR3 is built from 12 residues. The V gene end was trimmed by 6 bases and the J gene end by 5 bases; junction bases not matched to a gene: 6. The CDR3 spells CSVTPQGTEAFF. In DNA form, the CDR3 reads TGCAGCGTCACGCCACAGGGGACTGAAGCTTTCTTT.

The V call is TRBV3-1 (or the pseudogene TRBV3-2), the J call TRBJ2-1, with 7 bases identical to TRBD2. The CDR3 consists of 16 residues. The germline gives CDR1 LGHDT, CDR2 YNNKEL (reference sequence). The V segment lost 0 bases and the J segment 6 bases; nucleotides outside the gene matches: 8. The CDR3 DNA is TGTGCCAGCAGCCAAGATCTGACTAGCTTCGGCAATGAGCAGTTCTTC. This translates into CASSQDLTSFGNEQFF.

This sequence joins TRBV18 and TRBJ2-7; the D gene is possibly TRBD1 (6 bases). The V end lost 2 bases, the J end lost 4 bases, and 15 bases lay between the germline ends. The CDR3 is 15 amino acids. CDR1 is KGHSH and CDR2 is LQKENI in the germline V gene. The CDR3 DNA sequence: TGTGCCAGCTCACCATCCAACAGGGTGGGATACGAGCAGTACTTC. Encoded protein: CASSPSNRVGYEQYF.

This clone was detected once. The chain joins TRBV9 to TRBJ1-3; D is undetermined. The V gene's germline CDR1 is SGDLS and CDR2 YYNGEE. The V and J ends lost 0 bases and 4 bases respectively, with 20 bases between them. The CDR3 extends over 18 amino acids. CDR3 protein: CASSVGLPDGAEGNTIYF. The CDR3 DNA sequence: TGTGCCAGCAGCGTAGGACTTCCCGACGGAGCCGAAGGAAACACCATATATTTT.

The chain has TRBV3-1 (or the pseudogene TRBV3-2) and TRBJ2-3, with 12 bases aligning to TRBD2. Germline CDR1 LGHDT, CDR2 YNNKEL (reference sequence). The CDR3 totals 15 residues. Germline trimming cut 7 bases from V and 4 bases from J; bases unmatched to any gene: 6. CDR3 sequence: CASTKTSGRSDTQYF. The CDR3 DNA reads as TGTGCCAGCACAAAGACTAGCGGGAGATCAGATACGCAGTATTTT.

The chain recombines TRBV28 with TRBJ1-2; maybe TRBD1 (6 bases). The CDR3 spans 14 residues. Trimming removed 7 bases from V and 2 bases from J, with 14 bases in between. CDR1 and CDR2 (germline): MDHEN, SYDVKM. The CDR3 protein is CASTGGGRNYGYTF. Here the CDR3 DNA reads TGTGCCAGCACCGGGGGGGGGCGCAACTATGGCTACACCTTC.

The V gene is TRBV19, the J gene TRBJ2-1, with D perhaps TRBD2 (5 bases). Germline V CDR1 and CDR2: LNHDA, SQIVND (reference sequence). This CDR3 is 16 amino acids long. Trimming removed 6 bases from V and 0 bases from J, with 15 bases in between. In DNA form, the CDR3 reads TGTGCCAGTAGAGGGAGCGGACTTAGCTCCTACAATGAGCAGTTCTTC. Translated: CASRGSGLSSYNEQFF.